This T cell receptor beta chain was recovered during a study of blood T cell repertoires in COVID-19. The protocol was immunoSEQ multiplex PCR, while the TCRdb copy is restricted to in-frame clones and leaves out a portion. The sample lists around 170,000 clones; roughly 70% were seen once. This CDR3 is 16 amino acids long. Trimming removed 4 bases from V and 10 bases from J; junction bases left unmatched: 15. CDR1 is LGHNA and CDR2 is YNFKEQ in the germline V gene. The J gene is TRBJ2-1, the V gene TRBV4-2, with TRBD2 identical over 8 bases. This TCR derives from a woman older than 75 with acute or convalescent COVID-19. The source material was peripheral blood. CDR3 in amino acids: CASSPFPGLESREQFF. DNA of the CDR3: TGTGCCAGCAGCCCATTTCCGGGACTAGAGAGTCGGGAGCAGTTCTTC.